The present T cell receptor (beta chain) was sequenced within a study of post-analysis software for immune sequencing data. As to this clonotype: The antigen remains unidentified.

Study-level points and caveats: Controls showed lower frequencies than patients for 5 or 6 TRBV segments, and TRBV5-6, TRBV5-1 and TRBV20-1 were among these.

Unique molecular identifiers featured in each of the TCR beta cDNA libraries. TCRdb fed the PCR reads into MiXCR, producing one record per CDR3 protein. The sample shows hundreds of thousands of distinct CDR3 sequences, more than 30% of them seen only once. The CDR3 is 14 amino acids. V lost 6 bases and J 5 bases, leaving 15 bases between the germline ends. Per the germline V gene, CDR1 is KGHSH and CDR2 is LQKENI. This clonotype was obtained from a girl aged 2-10 years with multiple sclerosis. The rearrangement uses TRBV18 and TRBJ2-3, with D possibly being TRBD2 (5 bases). Sequencing used blood. In DNA, the CDR3 is TGTGCCAGCTCCATTAGCGCAGCCGAAGATACGCAGTATTTT. It encodes CASSISAAEDTQYF.